This TCR beta chain was sequenced during a study of radiation and T cells in renal cell carcinoma. The V and J ends lost 5 bases and 2 bases respectively, with 15 bases between them. Germline CDR1 and CDR2: SGHTA and FQGTGA. There are 16 residues in the CDR3. Sample treatment: treatment-naive control, cytoreductive nephrectomy. Study-level results: Tumor samples were small regions of approximately 1 g.

Measured with immunoSEQ multiplex PCR; TCRdb has only the in-frame clones, and not every one. The sample has 13,000 or so clones; 55% to 70% are singletons. Comment on this clone: Its antigen is not identified.

The TCR originated in a man aged 50-60 years with renal cell carcinoma. V is TRBV7-3 and J is TRBJ2-2; D perhaps matches TRBD2 (6 bases). This material consisted of tumor tissue, taken from a patient whose treatment was nephrectomy without radiotherapy. The CDR3, as DNA: TGTGCCAGCAGCGCGGACTTCGGGGGTAACACCGGGGAGCTGTTTTTT. Protein product: CASSADFGGNTGELFF.